Presented here are 24 T cell receptor beta chains from one specimen sequenced in a study of CD8 T cells in ankylosing spondylitis. In TCRdb, the 5' RACE reads were re-called with MiXCR into one record per CDR3 protein. The sample comprises around 31,000 distinct CDR3 sequences, approximately 28% of which are singletons, and 35% to 50% rests with the top ten. Sequenced material: synovial fluid, either unsorted or a sorted T cell fraction (not recorded which). Every receptor here comes from a male donor with ankylosing spondylitis.

The rearrangement links TRBV20-1 to TRBJ1-5; no clear D. The CDR3 runs to 16 residues. V lost 1 base, J lost 6 bases, and 19 bases lay in between. Per the germline V gene, CDR1 is DFQATT and CDR2 is SNEGSKA (reference sequence). Written as DNA, the CDR3 is TGCAGTGCTAGAGGCGATTCAGGATCGGATAGTCAGCCCCAGCATTTT. Protein: CSARGDSGSDSQPQHF.

This chain joins TRBV6-4 and TRBJ2-1, with 15 nucleotides matching TRBD2. There are 17 residues in the CDR3. Germline CDR1 and CDR2: MRHNA and SNTAGT. Losses at the gene ends were 2 bases for V and 3 bases for J; bases not matched to a gene: 2. CDR3 sequence: CASSDGLAGGVYNEQFF. The CDR3 DNA reads as TGTGCCAGCAGTGACGGACTAGCGGGAGGGGTCTACAATGAGCAGTTCTTC.

For this clonotype: A much larger clone differs by one base, so this may be a read error. The V gene is TRBV5-6, the J gene TRBJ2-1; D is unresolved. Germline CDR1 reads SGHDT; CDR2 reads YYEEEE. CDR3 size: 9 residues. In nucleotides, the CDR3 is TGTGCCATCAGCCCCGAGCAGTTCTTC. As protein: CAISPEQFF.

The chain is built from TRBV9 and TRBJ1-3; D gene ambiguous. Trimming removed 3 bases at V and 0 bases at J, with 19 bases between. CDR3 length equals 18 residues. Germline V gives CDR1 SGDLS, CDR2 YYNGEE. In nucleotides, the CDR3 is TGTGCCAGCAGCGGAGCCTCTTCAGGCATCTTCTCTGGAAACACCATATATTTT. Protein: CASSGASSGIFSGNTIYF. Full variable domain (remainder filled in from reference TRBV9 and TRBJ1-3): DSGVTQTPKHLITATGQRVTLRCSPRSGDLSVYWYQQSLDQGLQFLIQYYNGEERAKGNILERFSAQQFPDLHSELNLSSLELGDSALYFCASSGASSGIFSGNTIYFGEGSWLTVV.

This clonotype was seen repeatedly, ten times or more. The chain uses TRBV20-1 and TRBJ2-5; TRBD1 might be the D (6 bases). Trimming took off 0 bases at V and 5 bases at J, with 16 bases between the two ends. Germline CDR1 reads DFQATT; CDR2 reads SNEGSKA (reference sequence). The CDR3 is made up of 15 amino acids. The CDR3 bases are TGCAGTGCTAGAGATTTGACGGACCAGGGGGAGACCCAGTACTTC. Amino acid sequence: CSARDLTDQGETQYF.

This clonotype occurred many times. The V and J genes are TRBV4-1 and TRBJ1-4; the D is unclear. Trimming took off 3 bases at V and 5 bases at J, with 16 bases between the two ends. CDR3 length: 16 amino acids. The germline CDR1 and CDR2 sequences are MGHRA and YSYEKL. The CDR3 loop reads CASSHLGSELNEKLFF. The CDR3, as DNA: TGCGCCAGCAGCCACCTCGGGTCCGAATTAAATGAAAAACTGTTTTTT.

The chain couples TRBV11-2 to TRBJ2-7; D unclear. The CDR3 sequence is 13 residues long. Deletions cut 4 bases from V and 0 bases from J, with 7 bases between. Germline V gene lookup returns CDR1 SGHAT and CDR2 FQNNGV. The CDR3 protein is CASSSVGSYEQYV. As DNA, the CDR3 is TGTGCCAGCAGCTCCGTGGGCTCCTACGAGCAGTACGTC.

There are a few counts of this clonotype. This sequence joins TRBV7-9 and TRBJ2-1; 7 bases map to TRBD2. There are 16 residues in the CDR3. The V gene's germline CDR1 is SEHNR and CDR2 FQNEAQ (reference sequence). With V trimmed by 3 bases and J by 6 bases, 11 bases remained unmatched. CDR3 coding DNA: TGTGCCAGCAGCTTGGTAGGGAGGGACGACCGCAATGAGCAGTTCTTC. It specifies CASSLVGRDDRNEQFF.

With respect to this clonotype: Its ends do not fully match the called genes, so a read error is possible. The V gene is TRBV7-9, the J gene TRBJ2-2; 9 bases line up with TRBD1. The CDR3 contains 15 residues. Germline loops: CDR1 SEHNR, CDR2 FQNEAQ (reference sequence). CDR3 protein: CASRDRGINTGELVF. CDR3 sequence (DNA): TGTGCCAGCAGGGACAGGGGTATCAACACCGGGGAGCTGGTTTTT.

The V gene is TRBV5-1, the J gene TRBJ1-4; maybe TRBD1 (6 bases). The CDR3 spans 16 residues. V lost 4 bases to trimming and J lost 7 bases, with 20 bases between them. CDR1 is SGHRS and CDR2 is YFSETQ in the germline V gene. CDR3 residues: CASSTNEQGHGEKLFF. CDR3 bases: TGCGCCAGCAGCACTAACGAACAGGGCCATGGTGAAAAACTGTTTTTT. Together with reference TRBV5-1 and TRBJ1-4, the CDR3 gives the full variable domain: KAGVTQTPRYLIKTRGQQVTLSCSPISGHRSVSWYQQTPGQGLQFLFEYFSETQRNKGNFPGRFSGRQFSNSRSEMNVSTLELGDSALYLCASSTNEQGHGEKLFFGSGTQLSVL.

CDR3 in amino acids: CSVRGPGDTGELFF. DNA of the CDR3: TGCAGCGTTCGGGGCCCGGGCGACACCGGGGAGCTGTTTTTT. The genes are TRBV29-1 and TRBJ2-2; tentatively, D is TRBD1 or TRBD2 (5 bases each). This CDR3 has 14 residues. The V gene lost 5 bases and the J gene lost 3 bases, with 13 bases spanning the gap. Germline V gene data show CDR1 as SQVTM and CDR2 as ANQGSEA.

This clonotype was counted only a few times. The rearrangement joins TRBV2 to TRBJ2-2; D possibly corresponds to TRBD2 (5 bases). Germline V CDR1 and CDR2: SNHLY, FYNNEI. V was cut by 7 bases and J by 7 bases, with 16 bases left in between. The CDR3 runs 14 residues. The CDR3 loop reads CASTEGLGSGELFF. CDR3 DNA sequence: TGTGCCAGCACCGAAGGGTTGGGGAGCGGGGAGCTGTTTTTT.

V and J are TRBV4-2 and TRBJ2-4; TRBD2 matches 10 bases. There are 20 residues in the CDR3. CDR1 and CDR2 from the germline V gene are LGHNA and YNFKEQ. Losses at the gene ends were 2 bases for V and 0 bases for J; bases not matched to a gene: 13. The DNA for the CDR3 is TGTGCCAGCAGCCAACCTTCTCTAGCGGGAGTTGGTCTAGCCAAAAACATTCAGTACTTC. Its translation: CASSQPSLAGVGLAKNIQYF.

In its sample, this clonotype was seen many times. The chain is built from TRBV5-1 and TRBJ2-1; D is perhaps TRBD1 (5 bases). Germline values: CDR1 SGHRS, CDR2 YFSETQ. The CDR3 covers 15 residues. Trimming left V 0 bases short and J 8 bases short, with 15 bases between. The CDR3 DNA reads TGCGCCAGCAGCTTGGACAGGTACGTCGTGGATGAGCAGTTCTTC. This encodes CASSLDRYVVDEQFF.

The chain joins TRBV7-9 to TRBJ1-1; TRBD1 might be the D (6 bases). The ends were cut back, 5 bases at V and 11 bases at J, with 12 bases in the middle. CDR1 is SEHNR and CDR2 is FQNEAQ in the germline V gene (reference sequence). The CDR3 length is 11 residues. Here the CDR3 DNA reads TGTGCCAGCAGCCCGGGACAAGGCGCTTTCTTT. The encoded protein is CASSPGQGAFF. Filled out from reference TRBV7-9 and TRBJ1-1, the complete variable domain reads DTGVSQNPRHKITKRGQNVTFRCDPISEHNRLYWYRQTLGQGPEFLTYFQNEAQLEKSRLLSDRFSAERPKGSFSTLEIQRTEQGDSAMYLCASSPGQGAFFGQGTRLTVV.

The gene calls are TRBV19 and TRBJ2-2, with 13 positions matching TRBD2. CDR3 size: 16 residues. The germline V gene encodes CDR1 LNHDA and CDR2 SQIVND (reference sequence). V was clipped by 5 bases and J by 5 bases; unmatched bases: 5. The CDR3 protein is CASSFGLAGETGELFF. CDR3 nucleotides: TGTGCCAGTAGTTTCGGACTAGCGGGAGAGACCGGGGAGCTGTTTTTT.

This clonotype was seen a handful of times. This CDR3 is CASSYKAGGAPGGYTF. Written as DNA, the CDR3 is TGTGCCAGCAGTTATAAGGCAGGGGGCGCCCCGGGAGGCTACACCTTC. This chain links TRBV27 with TRBJ1-2; 8 bases are a match to TRBD1. Trimming cost V 4 bases and J 8 bases; bases outside gene matches: 15. The CDR3 extends over 16 amino acids. CDR1 and CDR2 (germline): MNHEY, SMNVEV (reference sequence).

This chain joins TRBV7-9 and TRBJ1-1, with 7 bases aligning to TRBD1. CDR3 length: 14 amino acids. V shed 5 bases, J shed 1 base, and the junction held 4 bases outside the gene matches. CDR1 is SEHNR and CDR2 is FQNEAQ in the germline V gene (reference sequence). For the CDR3, the DNA is TGTGCCAGCAGCGTAACAGGGGAGAACACTGAAGCTTTCTTT. Translation: CASSVTGENTEAFF.

A few counts support this clonotype. The chain carries TRBV24-1 and TRBJ2-3, with 11 nucleotides matching TRBD2. Germline V CDR1 and CDR2: KGHDR, SFDVKD. The CDR3 runs 18 residues. The V gene end was trimmed by 6 bases and the J gene end by 0 bases; junction bases not matched to a gene: 10. This chain's CDR3 is CATSHLGTSGSSTDTQYF. The CDR3 region has the DNA TGTGCCACCAGTCATCTTGGGACTAGCGGATCTAGCACAGATACGCAGTATTTT.

The chain links TRBV5-6 to TRBJ1-1; D ambiguous. Germline loops: CDR1 SGHDT, CDR2 YYEEEE. This CDR3 has 13 residues. The V gene lost 1 base and the J gene lost 2 bases, with 6 bases spanning the gap. The CDR3 region has the DNA TGTGCCAGCAGCTTGATGGGTAACACTGAAGCTTTCTTT. It is translated as CASSLMGNTEAFF.

V usage is TRBV28 and J usage is TRBJ2-6; TRBD2 is a possible D gene (5 bases). This CDR3 contains 17 residues. Per the germline V gene, CDR1 is MDHEN and CDR2 is SYDVKM. V was trimmed by 6 bases and J by 2 bases, leaving 17 bases between them. In DNA form, the CDR3 reads TGTGCCAGCAGCAGGCGGACTCAGGCCGCTGGGGCCAACGTCCTGACTTTC. It codes for CASSRRTQAAGANVLTF.

Judged by abundance, this clonotype is medium-sized. This chain links TRBV4-1 with TRBJ2-7; D unclear. The CDR3 runs to 14 residues. Germline CDR1 and CDR2: MGHRA and YSYEKL. The germline V and J ends were trimmed by 4 bases and 2 bases, with 12 bases remaining between them. In nucleotides, the CDR3 is TGCGCCAGCAGCCCGACCGACACAGCCTACGAGCAGTACGTC. It encodes CASSPTDTAYEQYV.

This clonotype was seen only a few times. This rearrangement joins TRBV7-8 to TRBJ2-5; 9 nucleotides agree with TRBD1. In germline, CDR1 is SGHVS, CDR2 FQNEAQ. J lost 2 bases, V lost 2 bases, and 3 bases had no gene match. The CDR3 totals 15 residues. In nucleotides, the CDR3 is TGTGCCAGCAGCTTAAGGACAGGGGAACAAGAGACCCAGTACTTC. Its translation is CASSLRTGEQETQYF.

The chain carries TRBV3-1 and TRBJ2-1; 8 bases match TRBD1. This CDR3 spans 15 amino acids. The junction had 8 bases not matched to a gene; V was cut back by 2 bases and J by 8 bases. Germline CDR1 reads LGHDT; CDR2 reads YNNKEL (reference sequence). The CDR3 nucleotides read TGTGCCAGCAGCCAAAGGACAGGGACCCAGGATGAGCAGTTCTTC. It codes for CASSQRTGTQDEQFF.